The 25 T cell receptor beta chains below were found in one sample sequenced in a study of blood T cells in healthy people across ages. Primed by a sample-barcoded 5' primer and a J-beta primer mix, a second PCR proceeded for about 6 to 12 cycles. Via MiXCR, TCRdb re-called the 5' RACE reads, giving one row per CDR3 protein. The table records roughly 1.4 million distinct CDR3 sequences, around 59% of them present only once. Sequencing input: blood. The receptors stem from a man between 18 and 35 years old in good health.

This clonotype was seen only once. This chain joins TRBV12-3 or TRBV12-4 and TRBJ1-5, with unresolved D. The length of the CDR3 is 16 residues. V was shortened by 1 base and J by 1 base, with 11 bases between the two germline ends. CDR3 sequence (DNA): TGTGCCAGCAGTTTAGGCGGTCACCAAAGCAATCAGCCCCAGCATTTT. Residues: CASSLGGHQSNQPQHF.

CDR3 sequence reads: CASSLPDRGVRQPQHF. DNA for the CDR3: TGCGCCAGCAGCCTCCCGGACAGGGGGGTTAGGCAGCCCCAGCATTTT. V gene TRBV5-1 combines with J gene TRBJ1-5; the match to TRBD1 covers 10 bases. In germline, CDR1 is SGHRS, CDR2 YFSETQ. This CDR3 region has 16 residues. V lost 4 bases to trimming and J lost 7 bases; unmatched junction nucleotides: 11.

The chain combines TRBV12-3 or TRBV12-4 with TRBJ2-3; possibly TRBD1 or TRBD2 for D (5 bases each). V shed 6 bases and J shed 1 base, with 17 bases lying between them. The CDR3 consists of 16 residues. The CDR3 loop reads CASRAQLGAGTDTQYF. The CDR3 nucleotides read TGTGCCAGCAGAGCCCAACTAGGGGCGGGCACAGATACGCAGTATTTT.

The chain is built from TRBV4-1 and TRBJ2-1; 7 bases line up with TRBD2. V shed 3 bases, J shed 3 bases, and the junction held 14 bases outside the gene matches. Germline V gene sequence: CDR1 MGHRA, CDR2 YSYEKL. This CDR3 has 18 amino acids. The CDR3 is CASSQEEIMGEGYNEQFF. The CDR3 region has the DNA TGCGCCAGCAGCCAGGAAGAAATTATGGGGGAGGGCTACAATGAGCAGTTCTTC.

This clonotype was counted between two and nine times. This chain links TRBV4-2 with TRBJ2-1; maybe TRBD2 (6 bases). Trimming stripped 4 bases from V and 2 bases from J, with 15 bases between. The CDR3 consists of 16 residues. CDR1 and CDR2 (germline): LGHNA, YNFKEQ. CDR3 region: CASSLIRGKPYNEQFF. In DNA, the CDR3 is TGTGCCAGCAGCCTGATTCGGGGGAAACCCTACAATGAGCAGTTCTTC.

There are a few counts of this clonotype. This chain connects TRBV11-2 to TRBJ2-6; possibly TRBD1 for D (6 bases). The germline V gene encodes CDR1 SGHAT and CDR2 FQNNGV. This CDR3 contains 16 residues. Trimming removed 0 bases at V and 2 bases at J, with 8 bases between. Here the CDR3 reads CASSLDGTPGANVLTF. In DNA form, the CDR3 reads TGTGCCAGCAGCTTAGACGGGACACCTGGGGCCAACGTCCTGACTTTC.

Comments on this clonotype: A read error may produce the germline difference seen at one junction end. This rearrangement joins TRBV4-2 to TRBJ1-4, with no clear D. Germline lookup yields CDR1 LGHNA and CDR2 YNFKEQ. This CDR3 has 11 amino acids. Here the CDR3 DNA reads TGTGCCAGTAGCCAAGAGCGAAAACTGTTTTTT. Amino acids: CASSQERKLFF.

V usage is TRBV20-1 and J usage is TRBJ2-4, with 10 nucleotides matching TRBD2. Gene TRBJ2-7 matches the end of the DNA better, so the J call may be wrong. Per germline, CDR1 DFQATT and CDR2 SNEGSKA (reference sequence). This CDR3 comprises 14 residues. The CDR3 sequence is CSAGRPSGSSEQYF. Here the CDR3 DNA reads TGCAGTGCTGGACGCCCTAGCGGGAGTAGCGAGCAGTACTTC.

V and J are TRBV20-1 and TRBJ2-2, with a possible D match to TRBD2 (5 bases). CDR1 and CDR2 (germline): DFQATT, SNEGSKA (reference sequence). V was shortened by 5 bases and J by 1 base, with 11 bases between the two germline ends. This CDR3 is 14 amino acids long. CDR3 DNA: TGCAGTGCTTTGGCGGGTGAGAACACCGGGGAGCTGTTTTTT. The encoded protein is CSALAGENTGELFF.

This sequence joins TRBV15 and TRBJ2-1; perhaps TRBD2 as D (5 bases). Germline V gene lookup returns CDR1 LNHNV and CDR2 YYDKDF (reference sequence). V was shortened by 8 bases and J by 3 bases, with 17 bases between the two germline ends. This CDR3 spans 15 amino acids. The CDR3 coding sequence is TGTGCCACCGGGGAAGGACTTGCTTACTACAATGAGCAGTTCTTC. Its protein product is CATGEGLAYYNEQFF.

The chain employs TRBV11-2 and TRBJ2-2; 7 bases are shared with TRBD1. The CDR3 length is 15 residues. Germline assignment: CDR1 SGHAT and CDR2 FQNNGV. J lost 3 bases, V lost 5 bases, and 6 bases had no gene match. The CDR3 nucleotides are TGTGCCAGCAGCCCTAACACAGGGGACACCGGGGAGCTGTTTTTT. This encodes CASSPNTGDTGELFF.

The CDR3 DNA reads as TGTGCCACCGACCCCAACGTTGCCTACAATGAGCAGTTCTTC. Residues: CATDPNVAYNEQFF. This chain links TRBV12-3 or TRBV12-4 with TRBJ2-1; D gene unclear. The CDR3 length is 14 residues. With 10 bases removed from V and 2 bases from J, the gap between germline ends came to 15 bases.

This chain links TRBV24-1 with TRBJ1-6; D perhaps matches TRBD1 (5 bases). The germline V gene encodes CDR1 KGHDR and CDR2 SFDVKD. Trimming pared 1 base from V and 7 bases from J, leaving 22 bases between. The CDR3 sequence is 19 residues long. In DNA form, the CDR3 reads TGTGCCACCAGTGATTTATTCCGCGCGGCGGCAGGGCTCAATTCACCCCTCCACTTT. It encodes CATSDLFRAAAGLNSPLHF.

As concerns this clonotype: One end of the junction is discordant with germline, which a read error may explain. The chain is built from TRBV7-9 and TRBJ2-1; D is unresolved. CDR1 is SEHNR and CDR2 is FQNEAQ in the germline V gene (reference sequence). The CDR3 extends over 13 amino acids. CDR3 sequence reads: CASSLNGFDEQFF. Here the CDR3 DNA reads TGTGCCAGCAGCTTGAATGGTTTCGATGAGCAGTTCTTT.

V is TRBV6-5 and J is TRBJ2-7, with D tentatively TRBD2 (6 bases). Germline assignment: CDR1 MNHEY and CDR2 SVGAGI. This CDR3 has 15 residues. V shed 0 bases and J shed 0 bases, with 9 bases lying between them. The CDR3 DNA reads as TGTGCCAGCAGTTACTCGGGGGACTCCTCCTACGAGCAGTACTTC. Translated: CASSYSGDSSYEQYF.

This chain links TRBV9 with TRBJ2-5; D not certain. V was trimmed by 3 bases and J by 5 bases, leaving 11 bases between them. CDR3 length: 13 amino acids. Germline lookup yields CDR1 SGDLS and CDR2 YYNGEE. CDR3 protein: CASSAGRSETQYF. CDR3 bases: TGTGCCAGCAGCGCCGGCCGGTCGGAGACCCAGTACTTC.

V usage is TRBV5-4 and J usage is TRBJ2-7, with TRBD2 matching 12 bases. This CDR3 is built from 14 residues. Trimming removed 4 bases from V and 12 bases from J; junction bases left unmatched: 11. From germline, CDR1 is SGHNT and CDR2 YYREEE (reference sequence). This CDR3 is CASSNGLAGSFPYF. The CDR3 coding sequence is TGTGCCAGCAGCAACGGACTAGCGGGGTCTTTTCCGTACTTC.

The chain has TRBV5-6 and TRBJ2-1; TRBD2 matches 11 bases. V lost 0 bases and J lost 4; bases outside the gene matches: 3. The V gene's germline CDR1 is SGHDT and CDR2 YYEEEE. The CDR3 loop spans 16 amino acids. DNA of the CDR3: TGTGCCAGCAGCTTGGCCACTAGCGGGGGATACAATGAGCAGTTCTTC. It yields the protein CASSLATSGGYNEQFF.

The chain links TRBV4-3 to TRBJ2-7, with D perhaps TRBD1 (6 bases). V lost 1 base and J 6 bases, leaving 13 bases between the germline ends. The CDR3 loop spans 14 amino acids. Germline CDR1 is LGHNA and CDR2 is YSLEER. This CDR3 reads CASSQVLARGEQYF. The CDR3 nucleotides read TGCGCCAGCAGCCAAGTTCTGGCCAGGGGCGAGCAGTACTTC.

The V gene is TRBV30, the J gene TRBJ2-5; D remains unclear. The germline V and J ends were trimmed by 0 bases and 2 bases, with 4 bases remaining between them. The V gene's germline CDR1 is GTSNPN and CDR2 SVGIG (reference sequence). The CDR3 sequence is 12 residues long. The CDR3 DNA reads TGTGCCTGGAGTGTACAGCAAGAGACCCAGTACTTC. The encoded protein is CAWSVQQETQYF.

The rearrangement joins TRBV6-1 to TRBJ2-4; D uncertain. This CDR3 spans 15 amino acids. V lost 3 bases and J 0 bases, leaving 9 bases between the germline ends. Germline assignment: CDR1 MNHNS and CDR2 SASEGT. CDR3 nucleotide sequence: TGTGCCAGCAGTGAGACCAGTCTAGCCAAAAACATTCAGTACTTC. Its protein product is CASSETSLAKNIQYF.

This clonotype was counted a few times. The V call is TRBV4-3, the J call TRBJ2-4; 10 positions agree with TRBD1. Trimming cost V 0 bases and J 8 bases; bases outside gene matches: 4. The CDR3 length is 15 residues. CDR1 and CDR2 (germline): LGHNA, YSLEER. The CDR3 reads CASSQELGQGYIQYF. In DNA form, the CDR3 reads TGCGCCAGCAGCCAAGAGCTGGGACAGGGGTACATTCAGTACTTC.

This clonotype was observed a handful of times. CDR3 amino acids: CASSSTGGRELAKNIQYF. In nucleotides, the CDR3 is TGTGCCAGCAGCTCCACCGGCGGGAGGGAGTTAGCCAAAAACATTCAGTACTTC. The chain carries TRBV6-1 and TRBJ2-4; TRBD2 matches at 9 bases. The CDR3 runs 18 residues. Germline V gives CDR1 MNHNS, CDR2 SASEGT. J lost 0 bases, V lost 6 bases, and 12 bases had no gene match.

This clonotype was seen a few times. V usage is TRBV20-1 and J usage is TRBJ2-3; D unresolved. Trimming left V 4 bases short and J 1 base short, with 9 bases between. Germline values: CDR1 DFQATT, CDR2 SNEGSKA (reference sequence). This CDR3 region has 13 residues. The CDR3 bases are TGCAGTGCTACAGGAGTCCGCACAGATACGCAGTATTTT. This translates into CSATGVRTDTQYF.

The genes are TRBV28 and TRBJ1-1; TRBD1 is a possible D gene (6 bases). CDR3 size: 13 residues. V was cut by 6 bases and J by 10 bases, with 18 bases left in between. Germline CDR1 reads MDHEN; CDR2 reads SYDVKM. In DNA, the CDR3 is TGTGCCAGCAGAAGCCCACAGGGTGTTGGAGCTTTCTTT. Protein sequence: CASRSPQGVGAFF.